Listed here is a single T cell receptor beta chain. Its antigen is not known. V was shortened by 0 bases and J by 0 bases, with 15 bases between the two germline ends. This CDR3 region has 18 residues. PCR employed 60 Vbeta and 13 Jbeta primers. Method: immunoSEQ multiplex PCR; TCRdb's copy keeps in-frame clones and lacks some. The sample consists of roughly 190,000 clones, about 81% of them appearing once. The sample belongs to a study of cytomegalovirus exposure and HLA in healthy donors. Study observations and caveats: Most TCR beta V segments were productive about 87% or about 30% of the time in an earlier analysis. TCR beta V- and J-gene trimming, according to a later analysis, was linked to a missense DCLRE1C variant.

This TCR derives from a man aged 18 to 29 in good health and CMV-seronegative. The chain employs TRBV23-1 and TRBJ2-1; TRBD1 might be the D (5 bases). TRBV23-1 counts as an open reading frame of uncertain function. Sequencing was carried out using PBMCs. The CDR3 sequence: CASSQSVYRTSSYNEQFF. The CDR3 nucleotides are TGCGCCAGCAGTCAATCGGTATACAGGACCAGCTCCTACAATGAGCAGTTCTTC.